The 5 T cell receptor beta chains below all came from one sample that was sequenced in a study of blood T cell repertoires in COVID-19. Assay used: immunoSEQ multiplex PCR; TCRdb lists only in-frame clones, some missing. The top ten hold approximately 0.7% of the sample, which has fewer than 250,000 clones, roughly nine tenths seen once. Material: peripheral blood. The receptor source for this set is a man aged 40-49 years with acute or convalescent COVID-19.

The gene calls are TRBV3-1 (or the pseudogene TRBV3-2) and TRBJ1-2, with unresolved D. The CDR3 is made up of 15 amino acids. Germline V lookup: CDR1 LGHDT, CDR2 YNNKEL (reference sequence). V gave up 1 base and J gave up 0 bases, with 9 bases separating them. CDR3 protein: CASSQGGFTNYGYTF. In DNA, the CDR3 is TGTGCCAGCAGCCAAGGAGGGTTTACTAACTATGGCTACACCTTC.

The V gene is TRBV21-1, the J gene TRBJ1-2; the table names TRBD1, a call not compared with the DNA. TRBV21-1 corresponds to a pseudogene. CDR3 size: 12 residues. The CDR3 DNA reads TGTGCCAGCACCACAGGGGGCCATGGCTACACCTTC. Translated: CASTTGGHGYTF.

The genes are TRBV7-9 and TRBJ2-1, with 11 positions matching TRBD2. V trimming: 4 bases; J trimming: 4 bases; junction bases outside the gene matches: 15. This CDR3 region has 19 residues. CDR1 SEHNR and CDR2 FQNEAQ come from the germline V gene (reference sequence). CDR3 region: CASSSGRTSGQSFYNEQFF. CDR3 DNA sequence: TGTGCCAGCAGCTCCGGTAGGACTAGCGGGCAGAGTTTTTACAATGAGCAGTTCTTC. Full variable domain (missing parts from reference TRBV7-9 and TRBJ2-1): DTGVSQNPRHKITKRGQNVTFRCDPISEHNRLYWYRQTLGQGPEFLTYFQNEAQLEKSRLLSDRFSAERPKGSFSTLEIQRTEQGDSAMYLCASSSGRTSGQSFYNEQFFGPGTRLTVL.

V gene TRBV9 combines with J gene TRBJ2-2; D remains unclear. V gave up 1 base and J gave up 1 base, with 5 bases separating them. From germline, CDR1 is SGDLS and CDR2 YYNGEE. This CDR3 has 14 amino acids. DNA of the CDR3: TGTGCCAGCAGCGTAATCTGGAACACCGGGGAGCTGTTTTTT. This gives the protein CASSVIWNTGELFF.

This clone has a single count. The CDR3 bases are TGTGCCAGCAGTTACAGTGAGAGGAACACTGAAGCTTTCTTT. This translates into CASSYSERNTEAFF. The rearrangement links TRBV6-5 to TRBJ1-1; no clear D. The CDR3 is 14 amino acids. V was clipped by 2 bases and J by 1 base, with 8 bases between them. Per germline, CDR1 MNHEY and CDR2 SVGAGI.